These T cell receptor beta chains were read from a single sample in a study of somatic mutations in cytotoxic T cells in rheumatoid arthritis. Clones were sequenced by immunoSEQ multiplex PCR, and TCRdb holds only the in-frame ones, with some missing. The table lists about 6,400 clones, approximately 65% of them singletons. The sample taken for sequencing was CD8+ T cells sorted from blood. Receptors were obtained from a woman in her forties or fifties in good health. Both conserved end residues are part of each CDR3. The D gene is left open where the match is weak. Clone size is not always given. Where it is, it says once, few, many or a class for expanded clones.

TRBD1,TRBJ1-2,.,TRBV5-6,CASSWGTGGVYGYTF,TGTGCCAGCAGCTGGGGGACAGGGGGCGTCTATGGCTACACCTTC
TRBD2,TRBJ2-1,.,TRBV15,CATSRAILAGAHEQFF,TGTGCCACCAGCAGAGCAATTCTAGCGGGGGCCCATGAGCAGTTCTTC
TRBD2,TRBJ2-2,.,TRBV19,CASSLAGGYGPGELFF,TGTGCCAGTAGCCTAGCGGGGGGGTATGGACCCGGGGAGCTGTTTTTT
.,TRBJ1-6,.,TRBV11-2,CASSLGGEISPLHF,TGTGCCAGCAGCTTAGGGGGGGAGATTTCACCCCTCCACTTT
.,TRBJ1-3,.,TRBV5-1,CASSFSGTNSGNTIYF,TGCGCCAGCAGCTTCTCGGGGACTAACTCTGGAAACACCATATATTTT
TRBD1,TRBJ1-6,once,TRBV7-3,CASSLGPQGNSPLHF,TGTGCCAGCAGCTTAGGACCACAGGGGAATTCACCCCTCCACTTT
.,TRBJ2-7,.,TRBV2,CASSEPQGSHEQYF,TGTGCCAGCAGTGAACCTCAGGGTTCCCACGAGCAGTACTTC
.,TRBJ2-3,once,TRBV7-9,CASSLGLGTDTQYF,TGTGCCAGCAGCTTAGGGCTGGGCACAGATACGCAGTATTTT
.,TRBJ2-1,once,TRBV15,CATSRGGGPNEQFF,TGTGCCACCAGCAGAGGGGGGGGGCCCAATGAGCAGTTCTTC
TRBD2,TRBJ2-7,once,TRBV7-3,CASSSSGGAFYEQYF,TGTGCCAGCAGCTCTAGCGGGGGGGCTTTCTACGAGCAGTACTTC
TRBD1,TRBJ2-6,.,TRBV6-1,CASSESDRPSSGANVLTF,TGTGCCAGCAGTGAGTCGGACAGGCCCAGCTCTGGGGCCAACGTCCTGACTTTC
.,TRBJ2-7,.,TRBV27,CASRGAAAYEQYF,TGTGCCAGCAGGGGGGCTGCCGCCTACGAGCAGTACTTC
TRBD1,TRBJ2-7,.,TRBV18,CASSPNGQGSAEQYF,TGTGCCAGCTCACCAAACGGACAGGGGTCGGCCGAGCAGTACTTC
TRBD1,TRBJ2-7,.,TRBV7-9,CASSSNRDRAYEQYF,TGTGCCAGCAGCTCAAACCGGGACAGAGCTTACGAGCAGTACTTC
.,TRBJ2-1,.,TRBV7-3,CASSPAGAYNEQFF,TGTGCCAGCAGCCCCGCCGGAGCATACAATGAGCAGTTCTTC
TRBD1,TRBJ2-1,.,TRBV28,CASSNRQGLENEQFF,TGTGCCAGCAGTAACCGACAGGGTCTGGAAAATGAGCAGTTCTTC
TRBD1,TRBJ1-1,few,TRBV7-9,CASSIQTGTATEAFF,TGTGCCAGCAGCATTCAGACCGGGACAGCCACTGAAGCTTTCTTT
TRBD1,TRBJ1-1,few,TRBV9,CASSVSGTGIGTEAFF,TGTGCCAGCAGCGTATCCGGGACAGGGATTGGCACTGAAGCTTTCTTT
.,TRBJ1-2,few,TRBV7-8,CASSPRTALFTNYGYTF,TGTGCCAGCAGCCCCCGGACAGCCCTGTTTACTAACTATGGCTACACCTTC
TRBD2,TRBJ2-1,.,TRBV15,CATSDLRDYYNEQFF,TGTGCCACCAGCGACCTCCGGGACTATTACAATGAGCAGTTCTTC
TRBD1,TRBJ1-5,.,TRBV5-1,CASSLTGQGANQPQHF,TGCGCCAGCAGCTTGACAGGACAGGGGGCAAATCAGCCCCAGCATTTT
.,TRBJ1-1,.,TRBV4-1,CASSQDNGFNTEAFF,TGCGCCAGCAGCCAAGATAATGGCTTTAACACTGAAGCTTTCTTT
.,TRBJ2-1,.,TRBV27,CASRRAYNEQFF,TGTGCCAGCAGGAGAGCATACAATGAGCAGTTCTTC
.,TRBJ2-1,.,TRBV13,CASSQSYNEQFF,TGTGCCAGCAGCCAATCCTACAATGAGCAGTTCTTC
TRBD1,TRBJ1-1,.,TRBV11-3,CASSPGQMNTEAFF,TGTGCCAGCAGCCCGGGACAGATGAACACTGAAGCTTTCTTT
TRBD2,TRBJ2-5,.,TRBV11-2,CASSNVLGTSGSSETQYF,TGTGCCAGCAGTAACGTCCTCGGCACTAGCGGGAGCTCTGAGACCCAGTACTTC
TRBD1,TRBJ2-7,.,TRBV6-6,CASRAAGTGALYEQYF,TGTGCCAGCAGAGCAGCCGGGACAGGGGCCCTCTACGAGCAGTACTTC
TRBD1,TRBJ1-2,.,TRBV10-3,CAISLGQGAYGYTF,TGTGCCATCAGTTTAGGACAGGGGGCGTATGGCTACACCTTC
.,TRBJ1-5,.,TRBV27,CASSLQGGDPQPQHF,TGTGCCAGCAGTTTACAAGGAGGGGACCCCCAGCCCCAGCATTTT
TRBD2,TRBJ2-2,.,TRBV9,CASSVVERGAELFF,TGTGCCAGCAGCGTAGTGGAGCGGGGGGCTGAGCTGTTTTTT
.,TRBJ1-1,few,TRBV4-1,CASSQEAAQWEAFF,TGCGCCAGCAGCCAAGAGGCTGCACAGTGGGAAGCTTTCTTT
.,TRBJ1-1,.,TRBV4-3,CASSQAGHVTEAFF,TGCGCCAGCAGCCAAGCGGGACACGTTACTGAAGCTTTCTTT
.,TRBJ1-5,once,TRBV5-8,CASSLVTSSNQPQHF,TGTGCCAGCAGCTTGGTCACATCTAGCAATCAGCCCCAGCATTTT
.,TRBJ1-2,.,TRBV7-6,CASSLGRGYTF,TGTGCCAGCAGCTTAGGGAGGGGCTACACCTTC
.,TRBJ2-7,.,TRBV10-1,CASSESGSGDEQYF,TGCGCCAGCAGTGAGAGCGGTAGCGGCGACGAGCAGTACTTC
.,TRBJ2-1,.,TRBV4-1,CASSQRGPGDNEQFF,TGCGCCAGCAGCCAACGGGGTCCGGGGGACAATGAGCAGTTCTTC
TRBD1,TRBJ2-7,.,TRBV13,CASSLGTGGDEQYF,TGTGCCAGCAGCTTGGGGACAGGGGGCGACGAGCAGTACTTC
.,TRBJ2-5,.,TRBV4-2,CASSQDGGGQETQYF,TGTGCCAGCAGCCAAGATGGGGGAGGCCAAGAGACCCAGTACTTC
.,TRBJ2-7,few,TRBV4-1,CASSQLPGSFYEQYF,TGCGCCAGCAGCCAACTCCCAGGTTCGTTCTACGAGCAGTACTTC
TRBD1,TRBJ2-1,.,TRBV4-2,CASSQSSRGTGVSNEQFF,TGTGCCAGCAGCCAATCCTCACGGGGGACAGGGGTGAGCAATGAGCAGTTCTTC
.,TRBJ2-7,.,TRBV11-2,CASSLGPVSYEQYF,TGTGCCAGCAGCTTAGGTCCGGTTTCCTACGAGCAGTACTTC
TRBD1,TRBJ2-7,once,TRBV19,CASSDRTGTYEQYF,TGTGCCAGTAGTGATCGGACAGGCACCTACGAGCAGTACTTC
TRBD2,TRBJ2-3,.,TRBV5-6,CASSLAGGLSDTQYF,TGTGCCAGCAGCTTAGCGGGGGGGCTTTCAGATACGCAGTATTTT
TRBD2,TRBJ2-1,.,TRBV6-4,CASSDSSGGARDEQFF,TGTGCCAGCAGTGACTCGAGCGGGGGGGCCCGGGATGAGCAGTTCTTC